A single sample gave rise to the 6 T cell receptor beta chains below, sequenced in a study of blood T cells in healthy people across ages. A sample-barcoded 5' primer and a J-beta primer mix were used in a second PCR of roughly 6 to 11 cycles. TCRdb re-called the 5' RACE reads with MiXCR, one entry per CDR3 protein. The sample records around 2 million distinct CDR3 sequences, roughly two fifths being singletons. Sequencing used blood. These receptors came from a human donor in good health.

This chain joins TRBV12-3 or TRBV12-4 and TRBJ1-2, with 7 bases lining up with TRBD1. CDR3 length equals 13 residues. V gave up 6 bases and J gave up 7 bases; unmatched junction bases: 8. The CDR3 region is CASSAGAGGGYTF. CDR3 DNA sequence: TGTGCCAGCAGCGCCGGGGCAGGGGGTGGCTACACCTTC.

The chain uses TRBV29-1 and TRBJ1-2; the match to TRBD1 covers 7 bases. The V and J ends lost 5 bases and 6 bases, in that order; junction bases with no gene match: 6. The CDR3 spans 12 residues. CDR1 is SQVTM and CDR2 is ANQGSEA in the germline V gene. The CDR3: CSVSVRGDGYTF. For the CDR3, the DNA is TGCAGCGTTTCGGTCAGGGGGGATGGCTACACCTTC.

This chain connects TRBV20-1 to TRBJ2-2; TRBD2 matches 16 bases. This CDR3 is 16 amino acids long. Germline V gene lookup returns CDR1 DFQATT and CDR2 SNEGSKA (reference sequence). The trim removed 5 bases at V and 5 bases at J, leaving 5 bases unmatched. CDR3 loop: CSAGTSGGAGTGELFF. In DNA form, the CDR3 reads TGCAGTGCTGGGACTAGCGGGGGGGCCGGGACCGGGGAGCTGTTTTTT.

This clonotype has just a few counts. V and J are TRBV6-2 or TRBV6-3 and TRBJ2-5; 8 nucleotides line up with TRBD2. Germline V lookup: CDR1 MNHEY, CDR2 SVGEGT. The CDR3 spans 15 residues. J lost 11 bases, V lost 6 bases, and 17 bases had no gene match. The CDR3 loop reads CASSPLAGFYNEQYF. In DNA form, the CDR3 reads TGTGCCAGCAGCCCTCTAGCGGGTTTCTACAATGAGCAGTACTTC.

This chain connects TRBV5-1 to TRBJ2-5; possible D gene TRBD2, 5 bases. CDR3 size: 15 residues. Trimming took off 4 bases at V and 3 bases at J, with 16 bases between the two ends. Germline assignment: CDR1 SGHRS and CDR2 YFSETQ. The CDR3 loop is CASSLWEFLKETQYF. In DNA form, the CDR3 reads TGCGCCAGCAGCCTCTGGGAGTTTCTAAAAGAGACCCAGTACTTC.

The chain carries TRBV20-1 and TRBJ2-7; TRBD1 might be the D (5 bases). Germline V gene lookup returns CDR1 DFQATT and CDR2 SNEGSKA (reference sequence). V lost 4 bases to trimming and J lost 1 base, with 17 bases between them. CDR3 size: 15 residues. CDR3 sequence reads: CSAIHWGVLSYEQYF. In DNA form, the CDR3 reads TGCAGTGCTATACATTGGGGCGTACTATCCTACGAGCAGTACTTC.